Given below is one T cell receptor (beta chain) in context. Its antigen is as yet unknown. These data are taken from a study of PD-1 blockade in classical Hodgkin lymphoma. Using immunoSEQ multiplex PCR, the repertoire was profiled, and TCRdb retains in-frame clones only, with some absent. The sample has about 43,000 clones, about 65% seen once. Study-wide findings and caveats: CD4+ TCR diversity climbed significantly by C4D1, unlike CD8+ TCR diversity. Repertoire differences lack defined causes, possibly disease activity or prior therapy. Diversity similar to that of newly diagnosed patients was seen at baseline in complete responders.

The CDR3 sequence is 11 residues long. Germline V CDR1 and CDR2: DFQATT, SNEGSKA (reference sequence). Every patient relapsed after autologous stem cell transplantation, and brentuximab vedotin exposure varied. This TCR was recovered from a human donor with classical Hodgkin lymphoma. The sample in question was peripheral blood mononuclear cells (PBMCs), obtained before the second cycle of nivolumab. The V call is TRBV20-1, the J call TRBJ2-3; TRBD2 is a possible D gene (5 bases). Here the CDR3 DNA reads TGCACTGCCGGGGGCACAGATACGCAGTATTTT. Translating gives CTAGGTDTQYF.